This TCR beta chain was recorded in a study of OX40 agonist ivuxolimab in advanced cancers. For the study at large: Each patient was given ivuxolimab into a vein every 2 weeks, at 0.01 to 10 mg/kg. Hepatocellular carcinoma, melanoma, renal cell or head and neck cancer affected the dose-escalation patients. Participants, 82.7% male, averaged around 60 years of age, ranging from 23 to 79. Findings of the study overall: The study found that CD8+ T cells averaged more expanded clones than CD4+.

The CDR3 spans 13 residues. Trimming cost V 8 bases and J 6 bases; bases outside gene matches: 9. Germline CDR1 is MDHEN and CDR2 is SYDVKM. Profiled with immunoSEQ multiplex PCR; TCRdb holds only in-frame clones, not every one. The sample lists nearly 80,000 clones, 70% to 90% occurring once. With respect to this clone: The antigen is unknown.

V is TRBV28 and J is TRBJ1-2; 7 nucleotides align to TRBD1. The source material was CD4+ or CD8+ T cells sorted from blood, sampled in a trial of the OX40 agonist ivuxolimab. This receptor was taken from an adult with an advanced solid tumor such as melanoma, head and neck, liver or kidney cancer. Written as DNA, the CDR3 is TGTGCCAGCCAAAGACAGGGTAGTCATGGCTACACCTTC. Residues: CASQRQGSHGYTF.